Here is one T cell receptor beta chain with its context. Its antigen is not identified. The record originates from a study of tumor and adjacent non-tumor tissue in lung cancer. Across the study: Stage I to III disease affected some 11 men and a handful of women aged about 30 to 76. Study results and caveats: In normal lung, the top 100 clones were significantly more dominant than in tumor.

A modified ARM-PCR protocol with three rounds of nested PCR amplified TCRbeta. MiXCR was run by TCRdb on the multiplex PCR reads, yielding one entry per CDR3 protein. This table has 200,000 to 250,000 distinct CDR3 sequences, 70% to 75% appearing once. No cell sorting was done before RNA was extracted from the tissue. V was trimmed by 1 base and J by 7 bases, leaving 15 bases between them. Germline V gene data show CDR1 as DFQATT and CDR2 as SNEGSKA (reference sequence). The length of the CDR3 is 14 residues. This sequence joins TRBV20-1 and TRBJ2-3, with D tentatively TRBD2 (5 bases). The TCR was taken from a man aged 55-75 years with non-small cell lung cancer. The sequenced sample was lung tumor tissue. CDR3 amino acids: CSARVSGLSYTQYF. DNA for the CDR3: TGCAGTGCTAGAGTGTCGGGATTGTCATATACGCAGTATTTT.